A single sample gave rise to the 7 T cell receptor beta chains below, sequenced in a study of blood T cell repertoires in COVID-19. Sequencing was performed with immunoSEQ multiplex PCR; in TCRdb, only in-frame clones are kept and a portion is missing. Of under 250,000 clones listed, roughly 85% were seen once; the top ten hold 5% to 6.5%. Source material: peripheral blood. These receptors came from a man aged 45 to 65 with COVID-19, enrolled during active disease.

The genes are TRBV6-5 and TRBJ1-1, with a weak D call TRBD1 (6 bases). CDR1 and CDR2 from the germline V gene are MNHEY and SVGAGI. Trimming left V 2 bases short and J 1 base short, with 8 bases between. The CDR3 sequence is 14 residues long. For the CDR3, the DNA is TGTGCCAGCAGTTACGTCAGGGGGAACACTGAAGCTTTCTTT. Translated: CASSYVRGNTEAFF.

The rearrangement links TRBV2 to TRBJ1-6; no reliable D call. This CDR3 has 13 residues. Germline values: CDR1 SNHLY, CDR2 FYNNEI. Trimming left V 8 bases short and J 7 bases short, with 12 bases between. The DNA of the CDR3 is TGTGCCAGCGAGGGAGATGGAAATTCACCCCTCCACTTT. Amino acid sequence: CASEGDGNSPLHF. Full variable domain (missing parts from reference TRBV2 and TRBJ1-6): EPEVTQTPSHQVTQMGQEVILRCVPISNHLYFYWYRQILGQKVEFLVSFYNNEISEKSEIFDDQFSVERPDGSNFTLKIRSTKLEDSAMYFCASEGDGNSPLHFGNGTRLTVT.

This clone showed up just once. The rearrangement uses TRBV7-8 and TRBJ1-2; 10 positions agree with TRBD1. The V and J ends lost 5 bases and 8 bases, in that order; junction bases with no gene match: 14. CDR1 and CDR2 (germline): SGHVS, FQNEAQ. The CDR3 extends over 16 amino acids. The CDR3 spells CASSPDRGKTFWGYTF. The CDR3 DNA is TGTGCCAGCAGCCCGGACAGGGGGAAGACCTTTTGGGGCTACACCTTC.

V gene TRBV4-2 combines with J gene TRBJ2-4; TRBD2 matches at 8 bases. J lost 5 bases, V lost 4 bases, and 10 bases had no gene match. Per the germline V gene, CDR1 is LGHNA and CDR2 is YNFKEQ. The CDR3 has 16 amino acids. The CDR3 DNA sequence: TGTGCCAGCAGCCCCTCCGAGGCAGCGGGGGAAAACATTCAGTACTTC. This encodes CASSPSEAAGENIQYF.

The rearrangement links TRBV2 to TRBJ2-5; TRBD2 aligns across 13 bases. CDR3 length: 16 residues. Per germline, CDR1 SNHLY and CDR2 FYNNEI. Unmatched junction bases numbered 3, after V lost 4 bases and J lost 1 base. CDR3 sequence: CASSATSGGFQETQYF. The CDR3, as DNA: TGTGCCAGCAGTGCGACTAGCGGGGGGTTCCAAGAGACCCAGTACTTC.

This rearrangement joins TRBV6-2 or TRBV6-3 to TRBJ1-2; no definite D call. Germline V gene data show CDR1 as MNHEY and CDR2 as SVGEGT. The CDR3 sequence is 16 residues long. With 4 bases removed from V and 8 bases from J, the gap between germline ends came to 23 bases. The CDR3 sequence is CASSSRRVSSRSGYTF. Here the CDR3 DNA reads TGTGCCAGCAGTTCCCGACGGGTTTCCTCCCGGTCGGGCTACACCTTC.

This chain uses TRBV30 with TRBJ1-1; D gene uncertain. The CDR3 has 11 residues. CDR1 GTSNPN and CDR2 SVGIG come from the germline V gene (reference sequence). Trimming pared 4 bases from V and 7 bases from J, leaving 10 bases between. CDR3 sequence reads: CAWNRENEAFF. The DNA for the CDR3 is TGTGCCTGGAATAGGGAGAATGAAGCTTTCTTT. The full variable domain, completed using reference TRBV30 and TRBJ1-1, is SQTIHQWPATLVQPVGSPLSLECTVEGTSNPNLYWYRQAAGRGLQLLFYSVGIGQISSEVPQNLSASRPQDRQFILSSKKLLLSDSGFYLCAWNRENEAFFGQGTRLTVV.